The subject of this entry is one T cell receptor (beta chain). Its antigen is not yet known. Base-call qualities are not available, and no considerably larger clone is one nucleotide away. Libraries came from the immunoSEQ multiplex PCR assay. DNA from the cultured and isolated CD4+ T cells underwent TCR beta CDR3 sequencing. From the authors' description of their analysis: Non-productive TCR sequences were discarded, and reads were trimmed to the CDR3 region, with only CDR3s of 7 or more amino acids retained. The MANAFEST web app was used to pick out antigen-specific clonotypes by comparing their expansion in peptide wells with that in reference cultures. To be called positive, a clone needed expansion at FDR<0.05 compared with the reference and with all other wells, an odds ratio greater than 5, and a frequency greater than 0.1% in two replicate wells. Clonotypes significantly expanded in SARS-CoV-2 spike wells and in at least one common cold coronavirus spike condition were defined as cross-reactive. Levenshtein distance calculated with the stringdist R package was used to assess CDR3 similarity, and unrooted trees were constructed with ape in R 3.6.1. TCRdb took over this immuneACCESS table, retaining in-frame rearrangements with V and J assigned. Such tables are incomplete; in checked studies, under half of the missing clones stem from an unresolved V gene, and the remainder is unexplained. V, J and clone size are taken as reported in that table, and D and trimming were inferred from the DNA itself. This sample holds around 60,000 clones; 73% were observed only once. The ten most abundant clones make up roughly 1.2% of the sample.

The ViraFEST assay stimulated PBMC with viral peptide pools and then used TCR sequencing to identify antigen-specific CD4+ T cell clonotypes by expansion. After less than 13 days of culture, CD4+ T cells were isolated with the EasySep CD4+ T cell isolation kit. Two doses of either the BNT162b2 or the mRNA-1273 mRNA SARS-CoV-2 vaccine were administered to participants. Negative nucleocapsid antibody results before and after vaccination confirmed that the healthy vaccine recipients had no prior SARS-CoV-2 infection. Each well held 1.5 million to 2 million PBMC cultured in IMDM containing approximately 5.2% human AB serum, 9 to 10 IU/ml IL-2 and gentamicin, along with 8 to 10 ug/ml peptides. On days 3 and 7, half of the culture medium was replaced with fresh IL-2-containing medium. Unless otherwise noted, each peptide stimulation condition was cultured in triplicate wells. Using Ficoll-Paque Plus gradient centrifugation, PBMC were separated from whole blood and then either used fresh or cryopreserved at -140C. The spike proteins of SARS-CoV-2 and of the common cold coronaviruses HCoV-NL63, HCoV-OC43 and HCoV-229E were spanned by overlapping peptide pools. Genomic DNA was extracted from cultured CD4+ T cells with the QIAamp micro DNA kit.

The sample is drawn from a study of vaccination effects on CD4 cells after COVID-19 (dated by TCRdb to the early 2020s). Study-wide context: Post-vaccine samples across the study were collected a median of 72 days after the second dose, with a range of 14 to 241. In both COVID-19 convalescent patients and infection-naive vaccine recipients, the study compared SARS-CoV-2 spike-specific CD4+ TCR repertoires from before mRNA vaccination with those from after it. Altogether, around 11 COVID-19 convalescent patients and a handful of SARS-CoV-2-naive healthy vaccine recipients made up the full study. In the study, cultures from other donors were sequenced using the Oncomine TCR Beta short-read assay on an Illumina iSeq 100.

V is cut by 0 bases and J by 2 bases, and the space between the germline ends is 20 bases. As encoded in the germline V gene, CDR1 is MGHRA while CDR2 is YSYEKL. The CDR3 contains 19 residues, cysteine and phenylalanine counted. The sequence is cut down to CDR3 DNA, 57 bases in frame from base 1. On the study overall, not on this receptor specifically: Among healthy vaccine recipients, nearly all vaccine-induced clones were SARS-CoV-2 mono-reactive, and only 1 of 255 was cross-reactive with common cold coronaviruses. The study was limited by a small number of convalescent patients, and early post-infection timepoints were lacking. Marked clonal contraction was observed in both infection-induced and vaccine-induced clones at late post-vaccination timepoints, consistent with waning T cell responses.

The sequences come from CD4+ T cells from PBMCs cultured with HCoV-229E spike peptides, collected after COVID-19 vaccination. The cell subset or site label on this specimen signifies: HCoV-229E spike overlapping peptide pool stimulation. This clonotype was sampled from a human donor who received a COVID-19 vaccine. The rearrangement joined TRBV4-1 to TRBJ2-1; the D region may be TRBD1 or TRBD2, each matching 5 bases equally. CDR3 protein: CASSQEEGRGSLTYNEQFF. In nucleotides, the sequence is TGCGCCAGCAGCCAAGAAGAGGGGCGCGGGTCATTAACCTACAATGAGCAGTTCTTC.